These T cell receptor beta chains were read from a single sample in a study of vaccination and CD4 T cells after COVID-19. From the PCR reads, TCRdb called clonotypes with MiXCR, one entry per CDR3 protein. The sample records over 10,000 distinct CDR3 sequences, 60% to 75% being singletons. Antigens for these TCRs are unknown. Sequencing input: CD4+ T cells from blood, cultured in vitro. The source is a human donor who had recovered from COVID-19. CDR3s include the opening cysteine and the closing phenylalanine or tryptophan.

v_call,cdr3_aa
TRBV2,CASSVIGGASPLHF
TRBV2,CASRAIRGTGELFF
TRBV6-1,CASSPPLRDQPQHF
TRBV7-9,CASSSNRAPGNTIYF
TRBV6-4,CASSALPARTDINTEAFF
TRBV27,CASSPSQGHEQFF
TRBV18,CASSPENSNQPQHF
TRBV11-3,CASSSGQGGTDTQYF
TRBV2,CASIQGAYTDTQYF
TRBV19,CASSPSRDTQYF
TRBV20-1,CSAEGLAGAKNIQYF
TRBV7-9,CASSPAIGQGFEETQYF
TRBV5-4,CASSLGQGVSTGELFF
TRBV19,CASSIATSGGQETQYF
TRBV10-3,CAISTRGGYGYTF
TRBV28,CASRLPRGTDTQYF
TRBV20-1,CSAEEVQETQYF
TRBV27,CASSGGYHGGTAQETQYF
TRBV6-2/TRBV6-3,CASSDRGRGNTEAFF
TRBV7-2,CASSQIGDQPQHF
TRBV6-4,CASSEGKETDTQYF
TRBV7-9,CASSTGTSGLETQYF
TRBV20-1,CSARAGSLRAYEQYF
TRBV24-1,CATARAREAPTDTQYF
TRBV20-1,CSASQGAGDTQYF
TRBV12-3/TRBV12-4,CASKIYRGRDQPQHF
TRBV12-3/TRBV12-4,CASSPGQIETQYF
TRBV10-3,CAISESTQGSAFF
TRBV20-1,CSARSDAQETQYF
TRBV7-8,CASSLVAGGAGQPQHF
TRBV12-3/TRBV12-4,CASSSDRVWKRSYEQYF
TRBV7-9,CASSRSAGPHEQYF